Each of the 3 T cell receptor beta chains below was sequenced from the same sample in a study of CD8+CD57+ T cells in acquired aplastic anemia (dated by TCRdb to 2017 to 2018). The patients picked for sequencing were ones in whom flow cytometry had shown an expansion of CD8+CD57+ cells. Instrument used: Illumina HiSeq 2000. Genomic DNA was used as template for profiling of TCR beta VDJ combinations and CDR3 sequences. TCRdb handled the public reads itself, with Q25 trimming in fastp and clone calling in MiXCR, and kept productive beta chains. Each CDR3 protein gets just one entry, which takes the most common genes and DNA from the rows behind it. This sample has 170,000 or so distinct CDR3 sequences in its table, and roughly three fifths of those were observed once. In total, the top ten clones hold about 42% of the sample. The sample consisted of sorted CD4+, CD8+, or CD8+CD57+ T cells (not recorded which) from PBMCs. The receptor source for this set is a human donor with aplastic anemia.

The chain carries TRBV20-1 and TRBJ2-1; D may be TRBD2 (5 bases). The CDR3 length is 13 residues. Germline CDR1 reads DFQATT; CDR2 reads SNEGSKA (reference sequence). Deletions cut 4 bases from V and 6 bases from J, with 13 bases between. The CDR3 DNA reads TGCAGTGCTACAAGGACTCAGAGCAATGAGCAGTTCTTC. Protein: CSATRTQSNEQFF.

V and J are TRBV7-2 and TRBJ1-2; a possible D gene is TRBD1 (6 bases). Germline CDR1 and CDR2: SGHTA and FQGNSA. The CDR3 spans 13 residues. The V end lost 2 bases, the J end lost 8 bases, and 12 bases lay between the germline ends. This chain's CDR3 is CASSLNREGGYTF. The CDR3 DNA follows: TGTGCCAGCAGCTTAAACAGGGAGGGGGGCTACACCTTC.

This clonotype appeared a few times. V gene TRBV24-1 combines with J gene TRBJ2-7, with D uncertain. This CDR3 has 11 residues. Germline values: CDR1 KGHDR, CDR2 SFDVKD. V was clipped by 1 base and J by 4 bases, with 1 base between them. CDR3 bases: TGTGCCACCAGTGATTTTTACGAGCAGTACTTC. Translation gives CATSDFYEQYF.